This T cell receptor (beta chain) was observed in a study of blood T cell repertoires in COVID-19. Across the whole study: Some COVID-19 samples were acute and others convalescent; all came from the United States, Italy and Spain. From T cells, B-cell-depleted T cells, or PBMCs came the material, which was cDNA or gDNA.

Per the study methods: Scientists estimated how many nucleated cells there were by amplifying reference gene primers. The table came from immunoSEQ multiplex PCR; TCRdb's copy has only in-frame clones and leaves some out. The V and J calls and clone size come from that table; D and trimming were worked out from the DNA. The sample has under 150,000 clones, 90% seen once. CDR1 SNHLY and CDR2 FYNNEI come from the germline V gene. V lost 10 bases and J lost 4; bases outside the gene matches: 11. CDR3 size: 14 residues. Sample: peripheral blood. This receptor was identified in a man aged 60 to 75 with COVID-19, enrolled during active disease. The gene calls are TRBV2 and TRBJ1-2, with TRBD1 matching 8 bases. DNA for the CDR3: TGTGCCACCCCTCCCAGGGGGCATAGCTATGGCTACACCTTC. As protein: CATPPRGHSYGYTF.